This T cell receptor (beta chain) comes out of a study of prognosis after radiotherapy for stage I lung cancer. Study information: Alongside stereotactic body radiotherapy, concurrent therapy was given to no patient.

The length of the CDR3 is 14 residues. V lost 2 bases, J lost 0 bases, and 6 bases lay in between. Germline CDR1 and CDR2: SGHNT and YYREEE (reference sequence). The study amplified the TCR beta CDR3 region from genomic DNA. This amplification was carried out by two rounds of multiplex PCR. For every TRBV and TRBJ gene, a specific primer was used in first-round PCR. TCRdb ran MiXCR on the multiplex PCR reads and lists one entry per CDR3 protein. Counted here are over 15,000 distinct CDR3 sequences, around 55% occurring once; the ten biggest clones make up 25% to 30%. The specimen was PBMCs, collected before or after stereotactic body radiation therapy (not recorded which). The J gene is TRBJ2-1, the V gene TRBV5-4; no clear D. The clonotype comes from a donor aged 50 or older with non-small cell lung cancer. The CDR3 nucleotides read TGTGCCAGCAGCTTAGTCGGCTCCTACAATGAGCAGTTCTTC. Its protein product is CASSLVGSYNEQFF.